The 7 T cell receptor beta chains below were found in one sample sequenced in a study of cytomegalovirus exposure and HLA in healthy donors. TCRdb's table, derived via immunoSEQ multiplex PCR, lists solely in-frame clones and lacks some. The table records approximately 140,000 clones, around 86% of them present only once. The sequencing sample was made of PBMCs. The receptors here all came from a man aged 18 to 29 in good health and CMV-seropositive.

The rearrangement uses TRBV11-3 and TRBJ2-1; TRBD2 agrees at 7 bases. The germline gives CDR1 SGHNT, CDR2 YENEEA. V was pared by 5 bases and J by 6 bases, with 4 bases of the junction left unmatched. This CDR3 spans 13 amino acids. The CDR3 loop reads CASSAGDRNEQFF. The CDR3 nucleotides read TGTGCCAGCAGCGCGGGAGATCGCAATGAGCAGTTCTTC.

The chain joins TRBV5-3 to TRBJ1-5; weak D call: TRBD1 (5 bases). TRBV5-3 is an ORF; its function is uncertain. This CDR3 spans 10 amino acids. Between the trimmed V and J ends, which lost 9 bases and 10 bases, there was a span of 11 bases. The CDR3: CAIPGHPQHF. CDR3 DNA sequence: TGTGCCATCCCCGGACACCCCCAGCATTTT.

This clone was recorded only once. CDR3 bases: TGTGCCAGCAGACTTGGACAGGGAAGCTCCTACGAGCAGTACTTC. As protein: CASRLGQGSSYEQYF. The rearrangement links TRBV6-5 to TRBJ2-7; 8 bases are shared with TRBD1. Germline CDR1 and CDR2: MNHEY and SVGAGI. Germline trimming cut 6 bases from V and 0 bases from J; bases unmatched to any gene: 7. This CDR3 has 15 residues.

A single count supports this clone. The CDR3 reads CASSYLVEFLQPQHF. Here the CDR3 DNA reads TGTGCCAGCAGTTACTTAGTTGAGTTTTTACAGCCCCAGCATTTT. The V gene is TRBV6-6, the J gene TRBJ1-5; D remains unclear. V was cut by 1 base and J by 7 bases, with 14 bases left in between. The CDR3 is 15 amino acids. Germline V gene lookup returns CDR1 MNHNY and CDR2 SVGAGI (reference sequence).

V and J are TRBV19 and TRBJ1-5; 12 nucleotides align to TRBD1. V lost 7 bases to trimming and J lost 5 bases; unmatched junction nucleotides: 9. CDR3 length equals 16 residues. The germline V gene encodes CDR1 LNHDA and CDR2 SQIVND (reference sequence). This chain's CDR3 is CASTPRDRGLDQPQHF. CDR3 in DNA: TGTGCCAGTACCCCGAGGGACAGGGGGCTGGATCAGCCCCAGCATTTT.

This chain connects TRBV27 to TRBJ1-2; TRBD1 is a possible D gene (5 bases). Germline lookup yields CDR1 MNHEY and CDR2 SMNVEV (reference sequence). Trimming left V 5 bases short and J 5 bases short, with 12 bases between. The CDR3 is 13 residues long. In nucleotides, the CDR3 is TGTGCCAGCAGTGGGTCCGGGGGGTATGGCTACACCTTC. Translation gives CASSGSGGYGYTF.

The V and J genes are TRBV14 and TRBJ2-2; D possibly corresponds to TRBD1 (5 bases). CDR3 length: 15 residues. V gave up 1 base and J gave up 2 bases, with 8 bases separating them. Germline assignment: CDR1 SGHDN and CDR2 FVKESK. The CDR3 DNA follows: TGTGCCAGCAGCCAAGGACAGCTCAACACCGGGGAGCTGTTTTTT. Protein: CASSQGQLNTGELFF. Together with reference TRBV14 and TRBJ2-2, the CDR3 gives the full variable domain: EAGVTQFPSHSVIEKGQTVTLRCDPISGHDNLYWYRRVMGKEIKFLLHFVKESKQDESGMPNNRFLAERTGGTYSTLKVQPAELEDSGVYFCASSQGQLNTGELFFGEGSRLTVL.